The clone carrying this TCR beta chain was seen only a few times. Its cognate antigen is unknown. Germline V gene sequence: CDR1 MNHEY, CDR2 SVGAGI. The V gene lost 4 bases and the J gene lost 10 bases, with 17 bases spanning the gap. The CDR3 covers 14 residues. This table comes from immunoSEQ multiplex PCR, and its TCRdb copy is limited to in-frame clones, with some not included. The table has 100,000 to 150,000 clones, about 93% seen once; the top ten hold 4% to 4.5%. This entry belongs to a study of T cell responses to AZD1222 COVID-19 vaccine. Findings and caveats of the study: Nearly half of spike-specific TCRs reportedly target unmutated variant regions. Among the donors, most were white British and more were female, and clonal diversity was possibly underestimated. Only a handful of AZD1222 recipients, several in all, had baseline seropositivity.

The receptor was isolated from an adult who received the MenACWY meningococcal vaccine as a control. The material sequenced was peripheral blood, taken 28 days after the second dose of the MenACWY control vaccine. The V call is TRBV6-5, the J call TRBJ1-5; perhaps TRBD1 as D (5 bases). This CDR3 is CASSLGQAEGPQHF. In DNA form, the CDR3 reads TGTGCCAGCAGTTTAGGACAAGCGGAGGGCCCCCAGCATTTT.